This T cell receptor beta chain originates from a study of vaccination and CD4 T cells after COVID-19. Study-level points and caveats: SARS-CoV-2-reactive clonotypes showed a nonsignificant median rise from approximately 23 to 38.

Treatment denoted: roughly ten-day PBMC culture with coronavirus spike peptide pools or control peptides (ViraFEST assay). Per germline, CDR1 SGHNT and CDR2 YYREEE (reference sequence). The V end was cut by 0 bases, the J end by 5 bases, with 8 bases between. The CDR3 totals 13 residues. Note on this clonotype: Antigen: not known.

Sequencing of cultured CD4+ T cell DNA used the Oncomine TCR Beta short-read assay. TCRdb fed the PCR reads into MiXCR, producing one record per CDR3 protein. Among over 8,000 distinct CDR3 sequences listed, under 25% were seen once. The rearrangement links TRBV5-4 to TRBJ1-1; D possibly corresponds to TRBD1 (6 bases). The receptor comes from a human donor with COVID-19. The sequenced sample consisted of cultured CD4+ T cells from blood. The CDR3 region is CASSLGGRTEAFF. The CDR3 DNA reads as TGTGCCAGCAGCTTGGGGGGGCGGACTGAAGCTTTCTTT.